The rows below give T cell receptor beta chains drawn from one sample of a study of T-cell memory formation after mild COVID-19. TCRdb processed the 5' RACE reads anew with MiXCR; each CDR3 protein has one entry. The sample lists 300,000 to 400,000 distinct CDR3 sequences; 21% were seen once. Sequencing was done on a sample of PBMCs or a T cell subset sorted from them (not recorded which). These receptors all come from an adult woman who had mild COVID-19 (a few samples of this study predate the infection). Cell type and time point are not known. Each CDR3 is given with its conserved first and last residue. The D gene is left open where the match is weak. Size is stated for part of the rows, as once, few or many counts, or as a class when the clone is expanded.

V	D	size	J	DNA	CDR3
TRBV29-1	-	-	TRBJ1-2	TGCAGCGTTGAAGATCGAGGGGGTGGCTACACCTTC	CSVEDRGGGYTF
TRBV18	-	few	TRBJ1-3	TGTGCCAGCTCACCAAGGGGGGAGAGCTCTGGAAACACCATATATTTT	CASSPRGESSGNTIYF
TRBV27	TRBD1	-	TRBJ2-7	TGTGCCAGCAGTCTGGGACAGGGGTGGTTCGAGCAGTACTTC	CASSLGQGWFEQYF
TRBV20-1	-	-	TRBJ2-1	TGCAGTGCTAGGGTAGAATGGGAGCAGTTCTTC	CSARVEWEQFF
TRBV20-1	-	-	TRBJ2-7	TGCAGTGCTAGAGAGTCTCTCGAGCAGTACTTC	CSARESLEQYF
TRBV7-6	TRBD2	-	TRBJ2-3	TGTGCCAGCAGCTCAAGCGGGAGAGGGGAGACAGATACGCAGTATTTT	CASSSSGRGETDTQYF
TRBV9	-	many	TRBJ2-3	TGTGCCAGCAGCGTAGTCGAGGGAGGTACGCAGTATTTT	CASSVVEGGTQYF
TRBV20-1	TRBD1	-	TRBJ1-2	TGCAGTGCTATATCGGGCTCGACAGGGAGAAATGGCTACACCTTC	CSAISGSTGRNGYTF
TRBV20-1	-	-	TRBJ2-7	TGCAGTGCTAGAGCTCCCCTTTACGAGCAGTACTTC	CSARAPLYEQYF
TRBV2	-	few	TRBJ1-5	TGTGCCAGCAGCGGTTGGGGTGGCCAGCCCCAGCATTTT	CASSGWGGQPQHF
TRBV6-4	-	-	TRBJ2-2	TGTGCCAGCAGTGACATGGCGACCGGGGAGCTGTTTTTT	CASSDMATGELFF
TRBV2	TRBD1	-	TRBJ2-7	TGTGCCAGCAGCCGCTACAGGGGCGATGAGCAGTACTTC	CASSRYRGDEQYF
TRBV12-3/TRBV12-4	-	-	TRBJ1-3	TGTGCCAGCAGTTTAGGGATCTCTGGAAACACCATATATTTT	CASSLGISGNTIYF
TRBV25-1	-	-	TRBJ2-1	TGTGCCAGCAGTGGGAGGGAAGGATACAATGAGCAGTTCTTC	CASSGREGYNEQFF
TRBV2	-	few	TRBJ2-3	TGTGCCAGCAGTCGTCTCAGATCACCGGGGGGCACAGATACGCAGTATTTT	CASSRLRSPGGTDTQYF
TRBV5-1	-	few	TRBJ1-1	TGCGCCAGCGAACCCGGGACACCAGGTTCCACTGAAGCTTTCTTT	CASEPGTPGSTEAFF
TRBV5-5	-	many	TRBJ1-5	TGTGCCAGCAGCTTACTCATCATCGGGGACCTAGGGAGCAATCAGCCCCAGCATTTT	CASSLLIIGDLGSNQPQHF
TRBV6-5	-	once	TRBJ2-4	TGTGCCAGCAGTACCTCCGGGGTTGACCAGTACTTC	CASSTSGVDQYF
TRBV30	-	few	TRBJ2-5	TGTGCCTGGAGTGGATTCGGGGAGACCCAGTACTTC	CAWSGFGETQYF
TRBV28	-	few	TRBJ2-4	TGTGCCAGCAGTCCGGCCGAATTAGCCAAAAACATTCAGTACTTC	CASSPAELAKNIQYF
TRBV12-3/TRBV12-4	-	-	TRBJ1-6	TGTGCCAGCAGTCCCCACGTCCTTTGGGATTCACCCCTACACTTT	CASSPHVLWDSPLHF
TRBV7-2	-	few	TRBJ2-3	TGTGCCAGCAGCTTAGGGTTCCCCGGGGATACGCAGTATTTT	CASSLGFPGDTQYF
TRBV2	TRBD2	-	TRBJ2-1	TGTGCCAGAGAGACCGGCGGGGGGGCCTTAGATGAGCAGTTCTTC	CARETGGGALDEQFF
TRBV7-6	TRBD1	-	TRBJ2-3	TGTGCCAGCAGCAAGGGACAGATCACAGATACGCAGTATTTT	CASSKGQITDTQYF
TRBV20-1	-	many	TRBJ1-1	TGCAGTGGATCCATAAGGGAGGTCCACACTGAAGCTTTCTTT	CSGSIREVHTEAFF